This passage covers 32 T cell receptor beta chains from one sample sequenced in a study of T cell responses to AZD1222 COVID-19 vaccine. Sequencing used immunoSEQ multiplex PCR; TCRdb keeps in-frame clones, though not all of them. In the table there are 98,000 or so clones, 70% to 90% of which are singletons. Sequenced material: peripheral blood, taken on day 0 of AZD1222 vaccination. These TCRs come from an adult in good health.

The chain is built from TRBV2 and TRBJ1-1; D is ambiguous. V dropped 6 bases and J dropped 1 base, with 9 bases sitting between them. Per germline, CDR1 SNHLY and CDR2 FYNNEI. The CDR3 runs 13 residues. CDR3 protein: CASRKEQNTEAFF. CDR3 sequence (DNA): TGTGCCAGCAGAAAGGAACAGAACACTGAAGCTTTCTTT.

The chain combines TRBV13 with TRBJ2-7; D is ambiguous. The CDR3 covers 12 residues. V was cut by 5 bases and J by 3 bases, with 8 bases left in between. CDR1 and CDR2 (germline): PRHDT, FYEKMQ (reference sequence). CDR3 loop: CASSLTGYEQYF. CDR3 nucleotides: TGTGCCAGCAGCCTGACCGGCTACGAGCAGTACTTC. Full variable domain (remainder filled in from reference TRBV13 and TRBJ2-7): AAGVIQSPRHLIKEKRETATLKCYPIPRHDTVYWYQQGPGQDPQFLISFYEKMQSDKGSIPDRFSAQQFSDYHSELNMSSLELGDSALYFCASSLTGYEQYFGPGTRLTVT.

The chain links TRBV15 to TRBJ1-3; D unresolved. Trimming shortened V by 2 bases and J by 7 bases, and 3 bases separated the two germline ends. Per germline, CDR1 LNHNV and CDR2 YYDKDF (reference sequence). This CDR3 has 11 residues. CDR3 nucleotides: TGTGCCACCAGCAGATCTAACACCATATATTTT. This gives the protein CATSRSNTIYF.

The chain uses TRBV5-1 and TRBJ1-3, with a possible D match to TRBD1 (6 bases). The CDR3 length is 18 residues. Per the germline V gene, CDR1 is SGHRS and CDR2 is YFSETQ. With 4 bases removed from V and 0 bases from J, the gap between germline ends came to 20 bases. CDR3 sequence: CASSRLPDSSVSGNTIYF. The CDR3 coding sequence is TGCGCCAGCAGCCGTCTACCGGACAGCAGCGTCTCTGGAAACACCATATATTTT. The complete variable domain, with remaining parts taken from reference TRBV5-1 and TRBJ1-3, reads KAGVTQTPRYLIKTRGQQVTLSCSPISGHRSVSWYQQTPGQGLQFLFEYFSETQRNKGNFPGRFSGRQFSNSRSEMNVSTLELGDSALYLCASSRLPDSSVSGNTIYFGEGSWLTVV.

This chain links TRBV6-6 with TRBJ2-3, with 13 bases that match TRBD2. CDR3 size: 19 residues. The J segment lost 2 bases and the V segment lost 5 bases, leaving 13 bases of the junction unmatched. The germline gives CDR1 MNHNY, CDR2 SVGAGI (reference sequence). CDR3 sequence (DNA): TGTGCCAGCAGTAGATCACCAATGGGACTAGCGGGACTCACAGATACGCAGTATTTT. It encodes CASSRSPMGLAGLTDTQYF.

DNA for the CDR3: TGTGCCAGCAGCCAAGTTGTAGGACCTCAAGAGACCCAGTACTTC. It codes for CASSQVVGPQETQYF. V and J are TRBV3-1 (or the pseudogene TRBV3-2) and TRBJ2-5; D is unclear. Trimming removed 1 base from V and 2 bases from J, with 11 bases in between. The CDR3 spans 15 residues. Germline V lookup: CDR1 LGHDT, CDR2 YNNKEL (reference sequence).

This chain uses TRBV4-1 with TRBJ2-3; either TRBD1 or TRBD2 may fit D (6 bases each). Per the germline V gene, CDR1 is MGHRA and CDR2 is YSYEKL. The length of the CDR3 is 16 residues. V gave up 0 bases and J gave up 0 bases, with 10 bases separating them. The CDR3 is CASSQEGAGSTDTQYF. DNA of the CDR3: TGCGCCAGCAGCCAAGAGGGGGCGGGAAGCACAGATACGCAGTATTTT.

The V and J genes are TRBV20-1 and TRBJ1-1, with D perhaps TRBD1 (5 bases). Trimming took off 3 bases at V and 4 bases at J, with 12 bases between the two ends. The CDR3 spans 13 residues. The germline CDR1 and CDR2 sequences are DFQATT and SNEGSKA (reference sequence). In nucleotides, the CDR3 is TGCAGTGCTAGTTTCAGGAGGGGCACTGAAGCTTTCTTT. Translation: CSASFRRGTEAFF.

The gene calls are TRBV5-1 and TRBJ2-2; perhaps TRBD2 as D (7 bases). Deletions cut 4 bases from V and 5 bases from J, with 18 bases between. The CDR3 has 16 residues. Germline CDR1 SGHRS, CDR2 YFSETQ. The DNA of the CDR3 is TGCGCCAGCAGCCCGACTAGTGGGGGGGCAACCGGGGAGCTGTTTTTT. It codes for CASSPTSGGATGELFF.

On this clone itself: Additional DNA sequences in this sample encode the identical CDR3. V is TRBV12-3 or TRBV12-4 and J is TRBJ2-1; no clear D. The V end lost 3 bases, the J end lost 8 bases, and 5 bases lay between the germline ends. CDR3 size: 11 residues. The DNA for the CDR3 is TGTGCCAGCAGTTTGGGCGATGAGCAGTTCTTC. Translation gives CASSLGDEQFF.

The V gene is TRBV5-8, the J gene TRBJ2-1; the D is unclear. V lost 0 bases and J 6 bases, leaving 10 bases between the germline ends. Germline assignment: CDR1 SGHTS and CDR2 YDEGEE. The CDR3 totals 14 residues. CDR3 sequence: CASSLAGPFNEQFF. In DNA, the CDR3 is TGTGCCAGCAGCTTGGCCGGACCGTTCAATGAGCAGTTCTTC.

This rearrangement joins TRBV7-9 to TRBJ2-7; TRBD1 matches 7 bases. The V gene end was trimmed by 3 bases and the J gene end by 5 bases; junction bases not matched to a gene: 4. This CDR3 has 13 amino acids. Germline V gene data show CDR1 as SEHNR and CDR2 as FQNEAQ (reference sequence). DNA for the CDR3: TGTGCCAGCAGCTTGGACAGGTCTCACGAGCAGTACTTC. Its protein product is CASSLDRSHEQYF.

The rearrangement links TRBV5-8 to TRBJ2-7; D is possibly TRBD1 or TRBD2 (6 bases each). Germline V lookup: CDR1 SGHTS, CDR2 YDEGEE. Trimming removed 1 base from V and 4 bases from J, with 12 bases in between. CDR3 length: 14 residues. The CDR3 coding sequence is TGTGCCAGCAGCTTGACAGGGACTTGGTACGAGCAGTACTTC. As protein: CASSLTGTWYEQYF.

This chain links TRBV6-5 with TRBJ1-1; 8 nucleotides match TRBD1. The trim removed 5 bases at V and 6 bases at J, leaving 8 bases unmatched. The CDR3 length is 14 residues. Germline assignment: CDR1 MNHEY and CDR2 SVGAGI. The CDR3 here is CASSPQDRASEAFF. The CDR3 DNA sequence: TGTGCCAGCAGTCCACAGGACAGGGCCTCTGAAGCTTTCTTT.

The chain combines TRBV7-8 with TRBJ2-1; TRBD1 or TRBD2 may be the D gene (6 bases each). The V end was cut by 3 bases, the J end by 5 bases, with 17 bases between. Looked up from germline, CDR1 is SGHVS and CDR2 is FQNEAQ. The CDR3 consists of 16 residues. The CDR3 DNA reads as TGTGCCAGCAGCTTCCCTCGGGGGCGTGGGCACAATGAGCAGTTCTTC. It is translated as CASSFPRGRGHNEQFF.

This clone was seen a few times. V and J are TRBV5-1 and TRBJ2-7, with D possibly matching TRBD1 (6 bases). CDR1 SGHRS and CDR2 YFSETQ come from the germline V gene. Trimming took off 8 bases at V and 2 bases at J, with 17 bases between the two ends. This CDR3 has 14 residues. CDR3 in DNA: TGCGCCAGTCGACGGGACACTGGAGCCTACGAGCAGTACTTC. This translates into CASRRDTGAYEQYF. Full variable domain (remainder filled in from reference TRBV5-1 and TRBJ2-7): KAGVTQTPRYLIKTRGQQVTLSCSPISGHRSVSWYQQTPGQGLQFLFEYFSETQRNKGNFPGRFSGRQFSNSRSEMNVSTLELGDSALYLCASRRDTGAYEQYFGPGTRLTVT.

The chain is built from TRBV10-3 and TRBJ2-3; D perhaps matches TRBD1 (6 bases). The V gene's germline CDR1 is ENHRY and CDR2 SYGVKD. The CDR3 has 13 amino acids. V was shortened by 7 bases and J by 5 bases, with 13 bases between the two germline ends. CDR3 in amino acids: CAIKERGKDTQYF. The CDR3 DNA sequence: TGTGCCATCAAGGAGAGGGGGAAAGATACGCAGTATTTT.

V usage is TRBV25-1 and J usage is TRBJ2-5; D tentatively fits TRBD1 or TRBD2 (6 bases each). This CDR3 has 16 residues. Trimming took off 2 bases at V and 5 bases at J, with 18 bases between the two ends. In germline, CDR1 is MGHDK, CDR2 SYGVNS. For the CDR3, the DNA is TGTGCCAGCAGTGAACGACTAGTGGGGGCAAGGGAGACCCAGTACTTC. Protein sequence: CASSERLVGARETQYF. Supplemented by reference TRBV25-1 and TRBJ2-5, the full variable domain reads EADIYQTPRYLVIGTGKKITLECSQTMGHDKMYWYQQDPGMELHLIHYSYGVNSTEKGDLSSESTVSRIRTEHFPLTLESARPSHTSQYLCASSERLVGARETQYFGPGTRLLVL.

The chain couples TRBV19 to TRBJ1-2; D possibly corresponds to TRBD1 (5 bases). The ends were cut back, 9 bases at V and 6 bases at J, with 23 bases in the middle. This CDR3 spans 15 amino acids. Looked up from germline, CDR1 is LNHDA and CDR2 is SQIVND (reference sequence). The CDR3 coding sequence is TGTGCCAGCTCGGGACTCCTACAAGGAATGGATGGCTACACCTTC. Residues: CASSGLLQGMDGYTF.

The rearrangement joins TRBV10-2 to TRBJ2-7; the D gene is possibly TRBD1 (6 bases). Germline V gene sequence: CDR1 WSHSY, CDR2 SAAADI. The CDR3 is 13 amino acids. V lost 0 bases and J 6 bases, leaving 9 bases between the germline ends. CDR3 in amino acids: CASSESRRGEQYF. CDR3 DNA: TGCGCCAGCAGTGAGTCCCGCAGGGGCGAGCAGTACTTC.

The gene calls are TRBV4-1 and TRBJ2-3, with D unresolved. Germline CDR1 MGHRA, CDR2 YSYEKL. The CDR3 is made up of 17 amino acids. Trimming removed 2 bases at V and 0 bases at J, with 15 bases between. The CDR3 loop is CASSQSPAAGSTDTQYF. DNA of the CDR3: TGCGCCAGCAGCCAAAGTCCGGCGGCTGGTAGCACAGATACGCAGTATTTT.

The CDR3 coding sequence is TGTGCCAGCAGCTCCCGTGGGACTAGCCCCTACGAGCAGTACTTC. The encoded protein is CASSSRGTSPYEQYF. The rearrangement uses TRBV13 and TRBJ2-7, with TRBD2 identical over 9 bases. Germline CDR1 PRHDT, CDR2 FYEKMQ (reference sequence). V lost 4 bases to trimming and J lost 2 bases; unmatched junction nucleotides: 6. The CDR3 covers 15 residues.

The CDR3 region has the DNA TGTGCCAGTAGTCCTCGTAGGTGGGACAGGTCCCTTCTTAGCAATCAGCCCCAGCATTTT. Amino acid sequence: CASSPRRWDRSLLSNQPQHF. The chain couples TRBV19 to TRBJ1-5, with TRBD1 identical over 8 bases. The CDR3 extends over 20 amino acids. Germline trimming cut 5 bases from V and 0 bases from J; bases unmatched to any gene: 18. Germline CDR1 and CDR2: LNHDA and SQIVND (reference sequence).

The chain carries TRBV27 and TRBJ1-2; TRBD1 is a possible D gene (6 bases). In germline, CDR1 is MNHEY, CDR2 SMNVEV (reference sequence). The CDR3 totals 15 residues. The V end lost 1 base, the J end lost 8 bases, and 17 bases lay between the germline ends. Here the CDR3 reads CASSLLAGEVIGYTF. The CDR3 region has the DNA TGTGCCAGCAGTTTATTAGCAGGGGAGGTAATCGGCTACACCTTC.

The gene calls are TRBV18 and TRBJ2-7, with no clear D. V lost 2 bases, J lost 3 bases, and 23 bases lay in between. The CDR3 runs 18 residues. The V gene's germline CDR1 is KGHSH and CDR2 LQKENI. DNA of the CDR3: TGTGCCAGCTCACCAGGGGTCTCGGACCTACGGGTCGGCTACGAGCAGTACTTC. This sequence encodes CASSPGVSDLRVGYEQYF. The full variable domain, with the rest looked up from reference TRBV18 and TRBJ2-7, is NAGVMQNPRHLVRRRGQEARLRCSPMKGHSHVYWYRQLPEEGLKFMVYLQKENIIDESGMPKERFSAEFPKEGPSILRIQQVVRGDSAAYFCASSPGVSDLRVGYEQYFGPGTRLTVT.

The chain's CDR3 is CASSLVGSGQETQYF. CDR3 DNA: TGCGCCAGCAGCTTGGTAGGGAGCGGGCAAGAGACCCAGTACTTC. The chain is built from TRBV5-1 and TRBJ2-5; maybe TRBD2 (6 bases). Germline CDR1 is SGHRS and CDR2 is YFSETQ. CDR3 length: 15 residues. Trimming took 0 bases from V and 2 from J, leaving 11 bases between them.

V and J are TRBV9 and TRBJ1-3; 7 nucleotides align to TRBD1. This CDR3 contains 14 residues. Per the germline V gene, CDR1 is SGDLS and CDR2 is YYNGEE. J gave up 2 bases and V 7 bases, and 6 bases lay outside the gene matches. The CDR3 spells CASGGTAPGNTIYF. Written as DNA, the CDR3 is TGTGCCAGCGGAGGGACAGCCCCTGGAAACACCATATATTTT.

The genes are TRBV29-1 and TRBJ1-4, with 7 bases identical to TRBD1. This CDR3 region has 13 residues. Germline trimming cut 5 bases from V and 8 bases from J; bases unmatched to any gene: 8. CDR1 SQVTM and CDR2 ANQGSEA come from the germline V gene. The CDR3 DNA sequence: TGCAGCGTTAGACAGGGCCCCTGGGAAAAACTGTTTTTT. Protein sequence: CSVRQGPWEKLFF.

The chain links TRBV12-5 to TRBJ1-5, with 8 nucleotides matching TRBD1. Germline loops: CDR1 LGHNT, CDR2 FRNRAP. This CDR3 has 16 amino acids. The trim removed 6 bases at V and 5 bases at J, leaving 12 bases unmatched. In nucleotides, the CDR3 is TGTGCTAGTGGGTCGGGGGGACAGGCTTTATATCAGCCCCAGCATTTT. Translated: CASGSGGQALYQPQHF.

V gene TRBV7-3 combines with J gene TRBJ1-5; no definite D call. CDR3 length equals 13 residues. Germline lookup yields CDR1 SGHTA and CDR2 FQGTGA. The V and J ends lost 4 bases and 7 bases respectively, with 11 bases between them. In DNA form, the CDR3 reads TGTGCCAGCAGCTATGGACCTCTCCAGCCCCAGCATTTT. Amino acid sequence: CASSYGPLQPQHF.

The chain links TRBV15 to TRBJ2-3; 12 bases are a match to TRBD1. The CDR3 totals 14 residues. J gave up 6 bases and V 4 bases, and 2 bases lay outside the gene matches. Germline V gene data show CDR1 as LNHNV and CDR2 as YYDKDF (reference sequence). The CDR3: CATSIGTGGDTQYF. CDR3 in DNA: TGTGCCACCAGCATCGGGACAGGGGGCGATACGCAGTATTTT. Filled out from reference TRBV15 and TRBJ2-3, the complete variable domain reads DAMVIQNPRYQVTQFGKPVTLSCSQTLNHNVMYWYQQKSSQAPKLLFHYYDKDFNNEADTPDNFQSRRPNTSFCFLDIRSPGLGDTAMYLCATSIGTGGDTQYFGPGTRLTVL.

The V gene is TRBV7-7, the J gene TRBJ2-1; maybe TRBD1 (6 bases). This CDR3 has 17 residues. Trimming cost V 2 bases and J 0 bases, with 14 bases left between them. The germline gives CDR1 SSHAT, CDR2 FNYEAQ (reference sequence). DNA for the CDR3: TGTGCCAGCAGCTTATTAGTGGGGGCGAGCTCCTACAATGAGCAGTTCTTC. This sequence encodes CASSLLVGASSYNEQFF.